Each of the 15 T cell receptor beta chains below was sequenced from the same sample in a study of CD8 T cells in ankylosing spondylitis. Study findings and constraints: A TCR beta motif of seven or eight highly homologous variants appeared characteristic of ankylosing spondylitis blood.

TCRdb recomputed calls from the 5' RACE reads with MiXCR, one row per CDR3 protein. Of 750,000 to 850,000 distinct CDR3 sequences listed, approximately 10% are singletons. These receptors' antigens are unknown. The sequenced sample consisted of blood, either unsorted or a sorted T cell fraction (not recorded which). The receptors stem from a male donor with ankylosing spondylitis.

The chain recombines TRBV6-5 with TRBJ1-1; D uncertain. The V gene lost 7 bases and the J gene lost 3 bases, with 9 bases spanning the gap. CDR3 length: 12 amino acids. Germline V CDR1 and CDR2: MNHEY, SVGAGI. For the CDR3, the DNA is TGTGCCAGCAAGATTTCCCACACTGAAGCTTTCTTT. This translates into CASKISHTEAFF.

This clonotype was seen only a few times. The CDR3 nucleotides are TGTGCCAGCACTGGAACAGGGGCAGCTTCACCCCTCCACTTT. As protein: CASTGTGAASPLHF. The J gene is TRBJ1-6, the V gene TRBV2; 7 bases match TRBD1. Germline-derived CDR1 and CDR2 are SNHLY and FYNNEI. V shed 7 bases and J 9 bases; nucleotides not matched to a gene: 9. The CDR3 has 14 residues.

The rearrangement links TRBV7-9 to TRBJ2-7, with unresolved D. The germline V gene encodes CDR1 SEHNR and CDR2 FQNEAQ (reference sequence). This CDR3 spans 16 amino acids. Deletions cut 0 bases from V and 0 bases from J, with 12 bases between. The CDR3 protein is CASSLAKGKVSYEQYF. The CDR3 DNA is TGTGCCAGCAGCTTAGCAAAAGGAAAAGTCTCCTACGAGCAGTACTTC.

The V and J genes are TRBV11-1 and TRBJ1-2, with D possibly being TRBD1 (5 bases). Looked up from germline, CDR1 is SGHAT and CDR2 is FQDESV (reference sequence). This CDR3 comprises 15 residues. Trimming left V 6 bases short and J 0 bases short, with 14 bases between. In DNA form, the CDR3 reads TGTGCCAGCAGTTTTCCGGGACCGCCTAACTATGGCTACACCTTC. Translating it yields CASSFPGPPNYGYTF. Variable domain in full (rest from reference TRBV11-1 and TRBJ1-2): EAEVAQSPRYKITEKSQAVAFWCDPISGHATLYWYRQILGQGPELLVQFQDESVVDDSQLPKDRFSAERLKGVDSTLKIQPAELGDSAMYLCASSFPGPPNYGYTFGSGTRLTVV.

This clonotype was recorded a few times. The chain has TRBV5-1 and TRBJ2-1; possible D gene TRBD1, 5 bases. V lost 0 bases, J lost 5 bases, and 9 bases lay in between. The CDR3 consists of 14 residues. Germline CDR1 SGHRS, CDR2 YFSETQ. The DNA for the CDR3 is TGCGCCAGCAGCTTGGCCGCAGGGAACAATGAGCAGTTCTTC. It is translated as CASSLAAGNNEQFF.

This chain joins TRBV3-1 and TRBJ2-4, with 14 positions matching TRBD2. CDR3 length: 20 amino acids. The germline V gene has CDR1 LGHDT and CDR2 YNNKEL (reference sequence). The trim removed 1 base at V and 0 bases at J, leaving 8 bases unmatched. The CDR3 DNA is TGTGCCAGCAGCCAAGTAGTTGGGACTAGCGGGAGTCGAGCCAAAAACATTCAGTACTTC. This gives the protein CASSQVVGTSGSRAKNIQYF.

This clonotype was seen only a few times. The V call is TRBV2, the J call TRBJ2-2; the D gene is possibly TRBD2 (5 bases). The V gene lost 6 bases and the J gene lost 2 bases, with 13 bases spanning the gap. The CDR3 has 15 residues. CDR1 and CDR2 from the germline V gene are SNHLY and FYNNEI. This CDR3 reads CASRKNPGNTGELFF. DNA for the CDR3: TGTGCCAGCAGGAAAAACCCGGGAAACACCGGGGAGCTGTTTTTT.

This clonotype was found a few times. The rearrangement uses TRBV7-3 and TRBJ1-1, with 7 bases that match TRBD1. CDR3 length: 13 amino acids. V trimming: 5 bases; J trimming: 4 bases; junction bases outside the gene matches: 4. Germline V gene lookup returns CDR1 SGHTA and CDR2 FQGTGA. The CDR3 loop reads CASSINRGTEAFF. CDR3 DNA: TGTGCCAGCAGCATCAACAGGGGCACTGAAGCTTTCTTT.

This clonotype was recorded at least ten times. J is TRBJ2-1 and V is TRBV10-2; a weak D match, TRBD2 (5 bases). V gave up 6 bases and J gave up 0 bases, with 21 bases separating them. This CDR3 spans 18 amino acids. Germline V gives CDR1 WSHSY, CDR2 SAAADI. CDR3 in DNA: TGCGCCAGCAGGTCGATAGCGCGGGCCTTGAGCTCCTACAATGAGCAGTTCTTC. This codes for CASRSIARALSSYNEQFF.

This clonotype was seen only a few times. The CDR3 coding sequence is TGCAGTGCTACACCAGAGGGACCGCTCAATCAGCCCCAGCATTTT. Translation gives CSATPEGPLNQPQHF. The rearrangement links TRBV20-1 to TRBJ1-5, with a weak D call TRBD1 (5 bases). The CDR3 spans 15 residues. V was shortened by 4 bases and J by 3 bases, with 16 bases between the two germline ends. Germline V gene data show CDR1 as DFQATT and CDR2 as SNEGSKA (reference sequence).

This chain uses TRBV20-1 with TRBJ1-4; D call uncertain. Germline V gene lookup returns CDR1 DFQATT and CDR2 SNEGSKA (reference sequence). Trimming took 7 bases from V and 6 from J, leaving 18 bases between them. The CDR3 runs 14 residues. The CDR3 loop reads CSVEKPGLDEKLFF. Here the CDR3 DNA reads TGCAGTGTCGAAAAACCAGGACTGGATGAAAAACTGTTTTTT.

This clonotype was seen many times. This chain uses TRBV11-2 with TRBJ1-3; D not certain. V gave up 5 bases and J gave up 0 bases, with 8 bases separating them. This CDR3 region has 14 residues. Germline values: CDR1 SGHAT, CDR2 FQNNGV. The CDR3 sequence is CASSGVYSGNTIYF. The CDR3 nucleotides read TGTGCCAGCAGCGGGGTCTACTCTGGAAACACCATATATTTT. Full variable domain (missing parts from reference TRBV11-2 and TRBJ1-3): EAGVAQSPRYKIIEKRQSVAFWCNPISGHATLYWYQQILGQGPKLLIQFQNNGVVDDSQLPKDRFSAERLKGVDSTLKIQPAKLEDSAVYLCASSGVYSGNTIYFGEGSWLTVV.

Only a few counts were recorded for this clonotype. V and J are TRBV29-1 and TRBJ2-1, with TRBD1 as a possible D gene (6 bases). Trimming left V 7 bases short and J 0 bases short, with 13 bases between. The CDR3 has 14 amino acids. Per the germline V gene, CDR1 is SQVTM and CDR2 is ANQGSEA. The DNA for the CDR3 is TGCAGCGGCCGGACAGTTTACTCCTACAATGAGCAGTTCTTC. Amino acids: CSGRTVYSYNEQFF.

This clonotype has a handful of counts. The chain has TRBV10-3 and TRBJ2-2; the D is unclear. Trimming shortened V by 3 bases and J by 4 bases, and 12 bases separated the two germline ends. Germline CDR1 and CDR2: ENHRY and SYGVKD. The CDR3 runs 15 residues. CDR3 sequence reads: CAISEGLGGTGELFF. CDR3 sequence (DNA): TGTGCCATCAGTGAAGGTCTAGGCGGCACCGGGGAGCTGTTTTTT.

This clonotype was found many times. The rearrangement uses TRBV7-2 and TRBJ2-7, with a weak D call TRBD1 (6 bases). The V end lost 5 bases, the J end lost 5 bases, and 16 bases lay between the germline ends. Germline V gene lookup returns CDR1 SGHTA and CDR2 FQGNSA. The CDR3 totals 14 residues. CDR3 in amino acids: CASSRSEQGHEQYF. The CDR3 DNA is TGTGCCAGCAGCCGATCGGAACAGGGCCACGAGCAGTACTTC.